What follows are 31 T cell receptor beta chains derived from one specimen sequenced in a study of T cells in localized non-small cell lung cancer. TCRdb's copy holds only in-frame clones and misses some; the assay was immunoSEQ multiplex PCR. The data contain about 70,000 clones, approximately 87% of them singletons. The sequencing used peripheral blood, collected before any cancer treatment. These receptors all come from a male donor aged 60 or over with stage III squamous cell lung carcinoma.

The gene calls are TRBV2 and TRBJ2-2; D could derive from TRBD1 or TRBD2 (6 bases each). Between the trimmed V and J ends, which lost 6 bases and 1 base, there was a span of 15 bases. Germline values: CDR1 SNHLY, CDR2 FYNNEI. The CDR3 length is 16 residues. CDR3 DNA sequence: TGTGCCAGCAGGCCCGGCGGGACACTGAACACCGGGGAGCTGTTTTTT. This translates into CASRPGGTLNTGELFF.

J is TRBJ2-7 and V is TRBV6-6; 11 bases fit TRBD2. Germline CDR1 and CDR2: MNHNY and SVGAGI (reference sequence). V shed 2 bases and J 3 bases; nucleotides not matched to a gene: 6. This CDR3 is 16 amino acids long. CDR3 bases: TGTGCCAGCAGTTACCCCTCTAGCGGGGGGAGCTACGAGCAGTACTTC. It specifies CASSYPSSGGSYEQYF.

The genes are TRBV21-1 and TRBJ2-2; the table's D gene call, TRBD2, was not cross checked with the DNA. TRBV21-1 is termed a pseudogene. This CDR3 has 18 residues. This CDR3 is CASTNGVAGGRGTGELFF. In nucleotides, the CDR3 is TGTGCCAGCACCAATGGGGTAGCGGGGGGCCGTGGCACCGGGGAGCTGTTTTTT.

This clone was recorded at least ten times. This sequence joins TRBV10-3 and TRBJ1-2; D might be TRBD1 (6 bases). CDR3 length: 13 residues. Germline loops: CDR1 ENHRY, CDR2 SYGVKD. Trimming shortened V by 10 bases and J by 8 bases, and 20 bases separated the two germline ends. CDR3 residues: CATATNYREGYTF. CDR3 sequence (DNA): TGTGCCACCGCGACCAATTACAGGGAGGGCTACACCTTC.

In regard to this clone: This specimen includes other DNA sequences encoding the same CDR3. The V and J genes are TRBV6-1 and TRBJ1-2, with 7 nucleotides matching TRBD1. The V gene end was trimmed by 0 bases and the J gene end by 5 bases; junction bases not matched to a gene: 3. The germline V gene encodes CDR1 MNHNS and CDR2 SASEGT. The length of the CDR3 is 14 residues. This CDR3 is CASSEAAGGYGYTF. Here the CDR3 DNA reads TGTGCCAGCAGTGAAGCGGCAGGGGGATATGGCTACACCTTC.

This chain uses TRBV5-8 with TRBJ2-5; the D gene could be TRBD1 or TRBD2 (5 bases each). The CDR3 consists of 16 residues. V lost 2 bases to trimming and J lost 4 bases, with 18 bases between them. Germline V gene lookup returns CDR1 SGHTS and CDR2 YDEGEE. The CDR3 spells CASSFGTTQRRETQYF. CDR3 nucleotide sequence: TGTGCCAGCAGCTTTGGGACCACCCAAAGGCGAGAGACCCAGTACTTC.

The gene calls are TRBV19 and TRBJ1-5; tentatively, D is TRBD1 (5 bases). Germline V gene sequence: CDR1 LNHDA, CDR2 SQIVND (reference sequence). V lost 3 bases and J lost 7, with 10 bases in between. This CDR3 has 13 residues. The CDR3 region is CASSMLGGQPQHF. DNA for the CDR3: TGTGCCAGTAGTATGCTCGGGGGGCAGCCCCAGCATTTT. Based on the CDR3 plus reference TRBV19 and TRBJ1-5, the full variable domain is DGGITQSPKYLFRKEGQNVTLSCEQNLNHDAMYWYRQDPGQGLRLIYYSQIVNDFQKGDIAEGYSVSREKKESFPLTVTSAQKNPTAFYLCASSMLGGQPQHFGDGTRLSIL.

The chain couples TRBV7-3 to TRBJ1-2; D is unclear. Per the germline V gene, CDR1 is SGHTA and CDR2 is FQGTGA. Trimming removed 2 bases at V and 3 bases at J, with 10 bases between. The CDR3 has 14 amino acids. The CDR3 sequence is CASSLLSTDYGYTF. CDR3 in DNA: TGTGCCAGCAGCTTACTTTCCACCGACTATGGCTACACCTTC.

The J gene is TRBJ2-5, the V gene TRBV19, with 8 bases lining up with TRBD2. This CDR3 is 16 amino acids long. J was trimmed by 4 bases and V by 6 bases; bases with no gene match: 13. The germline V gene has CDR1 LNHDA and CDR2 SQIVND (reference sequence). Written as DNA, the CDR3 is TGTGCCAGTAGCCCCGGGGGGGCTTTGCGGCGAGAGACCCAGTACTTC. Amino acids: CASSPGGALRRETQYF. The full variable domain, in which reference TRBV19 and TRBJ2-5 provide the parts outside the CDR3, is DGGITQSPKYLFRKEGQNVTLSCEQNLNHDAMYWYRQDPGQGLRLIYYSQIVNDFQKGDIAEGYSVSREKKESFPLTVTSAQKNPTAFYLCASSPGGALRRETQYFGPGTRLLVL.

The CDR3 bases are TGTGCCAGCAGCCAAGCTCAGGGGAATGGCTACACCTTC. This codes for CASSQAQGNGYTF. This chain joins TRBV4-2 and TRBJ1-2, with D possibly being TRBD1 (6 bases). Germline CDR1 reads LGHNA; CDR2 reads YNFKEQ. The CDR3 contains 13 residues. V was trimmed by 1 base and J by 6 bases, leaving 9 bases between them.

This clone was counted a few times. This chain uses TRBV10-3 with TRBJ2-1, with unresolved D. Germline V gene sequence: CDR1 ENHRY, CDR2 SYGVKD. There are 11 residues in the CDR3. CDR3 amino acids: CAFRAGNEQFF. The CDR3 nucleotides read TGTGCTTTTAGGGCCGGTAATGAGCAGTTCTTC.

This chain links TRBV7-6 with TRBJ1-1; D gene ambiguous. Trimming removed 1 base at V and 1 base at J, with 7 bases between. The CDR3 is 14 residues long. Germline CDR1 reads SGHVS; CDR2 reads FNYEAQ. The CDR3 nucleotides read TGTGCCAGCAGCTTAGACCCAGGGAACACTGAAGCTTTCTTT. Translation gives CASSLDPGNTEAFF. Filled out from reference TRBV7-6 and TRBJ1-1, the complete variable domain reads GAGVSQSPRYKVTKRGQDVALRCDPISGHVSLYWYRQALGQGPEFLTYFNYEAQQDKSGLPNDRFSAERPEGSISTLTIQRTEQRDSAMYRCASSLDPGNTEAFFGQGTRLTVV.

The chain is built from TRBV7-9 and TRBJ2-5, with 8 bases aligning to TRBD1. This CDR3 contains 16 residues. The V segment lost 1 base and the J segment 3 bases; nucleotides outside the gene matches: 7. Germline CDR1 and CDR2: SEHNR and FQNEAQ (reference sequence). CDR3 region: CASSLGQDRAKETQYF. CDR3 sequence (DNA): TGTGCCAGCAGCTTAGGACAGGACAGGGCAAAAGAGACCCAGTACTTC.

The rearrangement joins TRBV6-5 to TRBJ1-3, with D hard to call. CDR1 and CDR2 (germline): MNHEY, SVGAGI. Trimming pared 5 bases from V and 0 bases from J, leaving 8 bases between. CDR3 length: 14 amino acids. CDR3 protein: CASSEDRSGNTIYF. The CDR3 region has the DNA TGTGCCAGCAGTGAGGACCGCTCTGGAAACACCATATATTTT.

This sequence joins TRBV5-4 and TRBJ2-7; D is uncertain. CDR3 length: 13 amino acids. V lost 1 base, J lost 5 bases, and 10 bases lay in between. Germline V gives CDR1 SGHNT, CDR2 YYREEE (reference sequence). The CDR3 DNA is TGTGCCAGCAGCTTGCGTGGTCAGCACGAGCAGTACTTC. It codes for CASSLRGQHEQYF.

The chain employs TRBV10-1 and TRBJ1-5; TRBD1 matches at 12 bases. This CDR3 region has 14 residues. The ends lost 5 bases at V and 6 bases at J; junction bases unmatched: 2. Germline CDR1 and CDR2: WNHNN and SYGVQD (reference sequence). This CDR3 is CASSRDRGRQPQHF. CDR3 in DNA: TGCGCCAGCAGTCGGGACAGGGGGCGTCAGCCCCAGCATTTT.

The CDR3 spells CASSLAGLQTSGKYNEQFF. Here the CDR3 DNA reads TGCGCCAGCAGCTTGGCCGGACTTCAGACTAGCGGGAAGTACAATGAGCAGTTCTTC. V and J are TRBV5-1 and TRBJ2-1, with 11 nucleotides matching TRBD2. J gave up 4 bases and V 0 bases, and 12 bases lay outside the gene matches. The CDR3 loop spans 19 amino acids. Per germline, CDR1 SGHRS and CDR2 YFSETQ.

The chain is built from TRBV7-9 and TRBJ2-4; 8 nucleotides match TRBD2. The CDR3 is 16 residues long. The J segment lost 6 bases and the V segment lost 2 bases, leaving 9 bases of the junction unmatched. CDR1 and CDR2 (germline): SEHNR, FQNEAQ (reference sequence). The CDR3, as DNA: TGTGCCAGCAGCTTATACGGGGGGGCGGCAGCAAACATTCAGTACTTC. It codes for CASSLYGGAAANIQYF.

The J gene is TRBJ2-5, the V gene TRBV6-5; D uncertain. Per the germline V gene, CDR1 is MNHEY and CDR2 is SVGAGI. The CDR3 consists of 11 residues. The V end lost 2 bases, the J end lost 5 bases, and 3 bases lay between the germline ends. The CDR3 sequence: CASSYGETQYF. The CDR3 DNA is TGTGCCAGCAGTTACGGGGAGACCCAGTACTTC.

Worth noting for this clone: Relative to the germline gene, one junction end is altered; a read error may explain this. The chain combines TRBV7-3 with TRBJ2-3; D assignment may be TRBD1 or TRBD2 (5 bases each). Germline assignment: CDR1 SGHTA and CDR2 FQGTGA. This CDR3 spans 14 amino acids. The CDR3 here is CASSLNPGTDTQYF. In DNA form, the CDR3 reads TGTGCCAGCAGTTTAAACCCCGGGACGGATACGCAGTATTTT.

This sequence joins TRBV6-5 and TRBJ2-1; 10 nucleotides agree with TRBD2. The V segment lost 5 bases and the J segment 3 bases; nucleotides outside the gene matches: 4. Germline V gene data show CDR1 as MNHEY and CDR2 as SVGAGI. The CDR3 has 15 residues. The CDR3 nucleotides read TGTGCCAGCAGTCAGACTAGCGGGTACTACAATGAGCAGTTCTTC. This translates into CASSQTSGYYNEQFF.

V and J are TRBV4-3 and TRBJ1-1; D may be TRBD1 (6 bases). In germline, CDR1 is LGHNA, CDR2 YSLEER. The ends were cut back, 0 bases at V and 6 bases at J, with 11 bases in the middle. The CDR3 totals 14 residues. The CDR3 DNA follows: TGCGCCAGCAGCCAAGATACAGGGAGCGCTGAAGCTTTCTTT. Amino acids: CASSQDTGSAEAFF.

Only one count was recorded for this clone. The CDR3 sequence is CASSLSREGFF. The CDR3 DNA follows: TGTGCCAGCAGTTTATCACGGGAGGGTTTCTTT. The rearrangement links TRBV28 to TRBJ1-1, with D unclear. V lost 1 base and J 13 bases, leaving 10 bases between the germline ends. The CDR3 contains 11 residues. The germline gives CDR1 MDHEN, CDR2 SYDVKM.

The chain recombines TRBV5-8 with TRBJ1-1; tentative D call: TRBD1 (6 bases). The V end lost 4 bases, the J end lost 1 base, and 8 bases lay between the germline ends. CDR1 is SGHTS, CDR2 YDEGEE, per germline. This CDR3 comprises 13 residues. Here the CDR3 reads CASSVTGNTEAFF. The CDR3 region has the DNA TGTGCCAGCAGCGTGACAGGGAACACTGAAGCTTTCTTT.

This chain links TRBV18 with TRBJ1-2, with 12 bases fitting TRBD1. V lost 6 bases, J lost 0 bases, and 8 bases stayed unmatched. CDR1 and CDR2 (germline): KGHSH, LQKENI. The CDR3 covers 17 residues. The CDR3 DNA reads TGTGCCAGCTCCCTTCTGGGACAGGGGGCCTCTAACTATGGCTACACCTTC. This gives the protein CASSLLGQGASNYGYTF.

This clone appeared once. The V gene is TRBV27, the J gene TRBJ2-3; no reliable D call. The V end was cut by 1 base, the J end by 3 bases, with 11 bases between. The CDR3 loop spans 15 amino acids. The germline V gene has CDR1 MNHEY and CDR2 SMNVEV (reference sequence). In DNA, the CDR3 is TGTGCCAGCAGTTTATTCAGGCCCGGGACAGATACGCAGTATTTT. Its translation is CASSLFRPGTDTQYF.

The CDR3 is CASTIGVHTEAFF. The DNA of the CDR3 is TGTGCCAGTACCATCGGAGTACACACTGAAGCTTTCTTT. This chain joins TRBV19 and TRBJ1-1; D gene uncertain. Germline CDR1 and CDR2: LNHDA and SQIVND (reference sequence). The V end lost 7 bases, the J end lost 3 bases, and 12 bases lay between the germline ends. The CDR3 is 13 amino acids.

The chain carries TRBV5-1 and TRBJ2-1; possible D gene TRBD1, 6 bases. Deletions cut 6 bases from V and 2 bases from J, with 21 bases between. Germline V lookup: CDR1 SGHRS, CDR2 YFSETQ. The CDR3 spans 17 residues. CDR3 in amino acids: CASTLRGSRGTYNEQFF. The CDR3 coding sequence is TGCGCCAGCACCCTAAGGGGGAGCCGGGGAACCTACAATGAGCAGTTCTTC.

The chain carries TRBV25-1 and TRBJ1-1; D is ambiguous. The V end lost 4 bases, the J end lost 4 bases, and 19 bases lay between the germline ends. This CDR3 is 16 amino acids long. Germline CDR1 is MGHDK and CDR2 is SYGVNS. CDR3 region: CASSASFGFIITEAFF. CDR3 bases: TGTGCCAGCAGTGCCAGCTTCGGATTTATTATCACTGAAGCTTTCTTT.

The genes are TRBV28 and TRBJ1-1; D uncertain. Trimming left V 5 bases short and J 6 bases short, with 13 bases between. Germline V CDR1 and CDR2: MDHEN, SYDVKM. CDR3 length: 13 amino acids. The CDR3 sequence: CASSPPGRAEAFF. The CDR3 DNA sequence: TGTGCCAGCAGTCCACCGGGCAGAGCTGAAGCTTTCTTT.

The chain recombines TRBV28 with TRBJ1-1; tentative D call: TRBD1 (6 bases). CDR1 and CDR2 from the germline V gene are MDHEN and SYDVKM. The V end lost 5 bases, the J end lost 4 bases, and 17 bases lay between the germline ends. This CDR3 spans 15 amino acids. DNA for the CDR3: TGTGCCAGCAGTCCCGCCCGGGGGCAGTCCACTGAAGCTTTCTTT. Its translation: CASSPARGQSTEAFF.